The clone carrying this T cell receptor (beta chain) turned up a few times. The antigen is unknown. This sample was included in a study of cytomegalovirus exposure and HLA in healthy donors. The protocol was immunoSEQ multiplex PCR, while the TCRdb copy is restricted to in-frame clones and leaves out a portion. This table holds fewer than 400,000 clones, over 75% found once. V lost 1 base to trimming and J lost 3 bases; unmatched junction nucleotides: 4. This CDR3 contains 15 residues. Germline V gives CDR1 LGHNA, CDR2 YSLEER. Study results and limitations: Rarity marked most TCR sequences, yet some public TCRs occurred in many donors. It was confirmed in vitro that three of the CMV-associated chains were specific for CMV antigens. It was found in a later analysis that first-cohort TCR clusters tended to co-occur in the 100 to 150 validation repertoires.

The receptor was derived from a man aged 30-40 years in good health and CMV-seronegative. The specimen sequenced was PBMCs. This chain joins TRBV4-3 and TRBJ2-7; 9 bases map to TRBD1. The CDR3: CASSQGRDRVYEQYF. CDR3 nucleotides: TGCGCCAGCAGCCAAGGCCGGGACAGGGTCTACGAGCAGTACTTC.